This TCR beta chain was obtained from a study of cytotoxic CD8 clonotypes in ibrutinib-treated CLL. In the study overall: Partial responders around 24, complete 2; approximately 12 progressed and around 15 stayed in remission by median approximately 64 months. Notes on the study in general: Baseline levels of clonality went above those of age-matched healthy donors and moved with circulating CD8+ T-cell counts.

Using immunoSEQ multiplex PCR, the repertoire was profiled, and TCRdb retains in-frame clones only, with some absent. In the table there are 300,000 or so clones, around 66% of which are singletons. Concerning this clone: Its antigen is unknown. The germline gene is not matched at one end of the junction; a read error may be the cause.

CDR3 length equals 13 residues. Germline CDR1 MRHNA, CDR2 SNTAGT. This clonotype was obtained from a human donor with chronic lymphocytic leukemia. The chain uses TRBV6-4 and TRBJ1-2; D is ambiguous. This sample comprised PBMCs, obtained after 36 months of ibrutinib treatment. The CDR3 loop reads CASSEDGVYGYTF. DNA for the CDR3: TGTGCCAGCAGTGAGGACGGAGTATATGGCTACACCTTT.